The 24 T cell receptor beta chains below were found in one sample sequenced in a study of shared clonotypes between healthy human individuals. The assay was immunoSEQ multiplex PCR, and TCRdb's table has in-frame clones only and misses some. The table shows some 580,000 clones, with around 97% occurring only once. The sequencing input was naive CD4+ T cells sorted from blood. Subset: CD45RA+ positively selected. The receptors stem from a young woman in good health.

This clone was seen just once. The J gene is TRBJ1-1, the V gene TRBV18; no clear D gene. Between the trimmed V and J ends, which lost 8 bases and 3 bases, there was a span of 10 bases. Per the germline V gene, CDR1 is KGHSH and CDR2 is LQKENI. This CDR3 is built from 12 residues. CDR3 nucleotides: TGTGCCAGCCAAGAGGGCGACACTGAAGCTTTCTTT. It codes for CASQEGDTEAFF. Variable domain in full (rest from reference TRBV18 and TRBJ1-1): NAGVMQNPRHLVRRRGQEARLRCSPMKGHSHVYWYRQLPEEGLKFMVYLQKENIIDESGMPKERFSAEFPKEGPSILRIQQVVRGDSAAYFCASQEGDTEAFFGQGTRLTVV.

Concerning this clone itself: The same CDR3 can be traced to other DNA sequences in this sample. The chain joins TRBV28 to TRBJ2-7; D remains ambiguous. V lost 4 bases and J 5 bases, leaving 6 bases between the germline ends. This CDR3 region has 11 residues. From germline, CDR1 is MDHEN and CDR2 SYDVKM. The CDR3 DNA reads as TGTGCCAGCAGTTCCTCTAACGAGCAGTACTTC. Amino acids: CASSSSNEQYF.

This chain uses TRBV2 with TRBJ2-7; TRBD2 might be the D (5 bases). CDR1 is SNHLY and CDR2 is FYNNEI in the germline V gene. The length of the CDR3 is 15 residues. V was cut by 1 base and J by 2 bases, with 12 bases left in between. The CDR3 DNA sequence: TGTGCCAGCAGTGAAGAGGGCAGAGGGACCTACGAGCAGTACTTC. Encoded protein: CASSEEGRGTYEQYF.

The chain couples TRBV7-2 to TRBJ1-3; D ambiguous. Deletions cut 5 bases from V and 0 bases from J, with 11 bases between. This CDR3 comprises 15 residues. The V gene's germline CDR1 is SGHTA and CDR2 FQGNSA. This chain's CDR3 is CASSPIHHSGNTIYF. In DNA, the CDR3 is TGTGCCAGCAGCCCGATCCACCACTCTGGAAACACCATATATTTT.

The chain is built from TRBV5-6 and TRBJ1-2; D is unresolved. V gave up 0 bases and J gave up 6 bases, with 6 bases separating them. There are 12 residues in the CDR3. Per germline, CDR1 SGHDT and CDR2 YYEEEE. The CDR3 DNA sequence: TGTGCCAGCAGCTTGGGGGCGCATGGCTACACCTTC. Protein product: CASSLGAHGYTF.

The chain recombines TRBV29-1 with TRBJ2-5, with D perhaps matching TRBD1 (5 bases). This CDR3 comprises 13 residues. Deletions cut 2 bases from V and 7 bases from J, with 14 bases between. CDR1 is SQVTM, CDR2 ANQGSEA, per germline. The CDR3 loop is CSVERQGTLTQYF. In nucleotides, the CDR3 is TGCAGCGTTGAACGGCAGGGAACCTTGACCCAGTACTTC.

This clone was counted once. CDR3 amino acids: CASGPGRGLANYGYTF. CDR3 DNA: TGTGCCAGCGGCCCTGGACGGGGGTTAGCTAACTATGGCTACACCTTC. J is TRBJ1-2 and V is TRBV27; tentatively, D is TRBD1 (5 bases). The V end was cut by 8 bases, the J end by 0 bases, with 19 bases between. The CDR3 covers 16 residues. Germline V gene sequence: CDR1 MNHEY, CDR2 SMNVEV (reference sequence).

The chain links TRBV11-2 to TRBJ2-7; D remains unclear. From germline, CDR1 is SGHAT and CDR2 FQNNGV. CDR3 length equals 15 residues. Deletions cut 0 bases from V and 2 bases from J, with 11 bases between. The DNA of the CDR3 is TGTGCCAGCAGCTTAGAGAGGTACGGTACCTACGAGCAGTACTTC. Its protein product is CASSLERYGTYEQYF.

The chain is built from TRBV2 and TRBJ2-1; D unresolved. The CDR3 runs to 15 residues. V was pared by 4 bases and J by 0 bases, with 10 bases between. The germline gives CDR1 SNHLY, CDR2 FYNNEI. The CDR3 nucleotides read TGTGCCAGCAGTGCAGAGCGAATCTCCTACAATGAGCAGTTCTTC. Its protein is CASSAERISYNEQFF.

The rearrangement uses TRBV27 and TRBJ2-1, with D tentatively TRBD2 (5 bases). The V end was cut by 4 bases, the J end by 0 bases, with 16 bases between. Germline V gives CDR1 MNHEY, CDR2 SMNVEV (reference sequence). The CDR3 consists of 17 residues. The CDR3 spells CASSSHRSGSSYNEQFF. Here the CDR3 DNA reads TGTGCCAGCAGTTCCCATCGGAGCGGCAGCTCCTACAATGAGCAGTTCTTC.

This clone was found a few times. The V and J genes are TRBV10-1 and TRBJ1-2; the D is unclear. This CDR3 comprises 13 residues. Germline V gives CDR1 WNHNN, CDR2 SYGVQD (reference sequence). The V and J ends lost 1 base and 5 bases respectively, with 8 bases between them. The CDR3 region has the DNA TGCGCCAGCAGTGAGTTGACCGAGTATGGCTACACCTTC. This encodes CASSELTEYGYTF.

The chain carries TRBV28 and TRBJ2-4; TRBD1 might be the D (6 bases). V lost 6 bases and J lost 2, with 14 bases in between. The CDR3 runs to 15 residues. Germline lookup yields CDR1 MDHEN and CDR2 SYDVKM. The CDR3 region is CASSLTQGPKNIQYF. The CDR3 coding sequence is TGTGCCAGCAGCCTCACTCAGGGGCCCAAAAACATTCAGTACTTC.

The chain has TRBV5-6 and TRBJ2-1; TRBD1 might be the D (7 bases). CDR1 SGHDT and CDR2 YYEEEE come from the germline V gene. The CDR3 covers 14 residues. V lost 5 bases, J lost 4 bases, and 13 bases lay in between. The DNA for the CDR3 is TGTGCCAGCAGGGGACAGCTAGCGTACAATGAGCAGTTCTTC. The encoded protein is CASRGQLAYNEQFF.

Only one count was recorded for this clone. The CDR3 is CASSPARLGYNEQFF. CDR3 nucleotides: TGTGCCAGCAGTCCAGCCCGCCTAGGGTACAATGAGCAGTTCTTC. The chain couples TRBV6-5 to TRBJ2-1, with unresolved D. Per the germline V gene, CDR1 is MNHEY and CDR2 is SVGAGI. The CDR3 is made up of 15 amino acids. Trimming shortened V by 5 bases and J by 4 bases, and 15 bases separated the two germline ends.

The chain joins TRBV30 to TRBJ2-7, with unresolved D. The V end was cut by 5 bases, the J end by 0 bases, with 5 bases between. This CDR3 region has 11 residues. Germline loops: CDR1 GTSNPN, CDR2 SVGIG (reference sequence). The CDR3 DNA is TGTGCCTGGGCGAGCTCCTACGAGCAGTACTTC. Its protein product is CAWASSYEQYF.

The chain carries TRBV7-9 and TRBJ1-2; D gene unclear. Trimming left V 1 base short and J 4 bases short, with 19 bases between. From germline, CDR1 is SEHNR and CDR2 FQNEAQ (reference sequence). The CDR3 length is 17 residues. CDR3 protein: CASSLGGLEAGVYGYTF. CDR3 nucleotides: TGTGCCAGCAGCTTAGGAGGATTGGAGGCAGGCGTCTATGGCTACACCTTC. Together with reference TRBV7-9 and TRBJ1-2, the CDR3 gives the full variable domain: DTGVSQNPRHKITKRGQNVTFRCDPISEHNRLYWYRQTLGQGPEFLTYFQNEAQLEKSRLLSDRFSAERPKGSFSTLEIQRTEQGDSAMYLCASSLGGLEAGVYGYTFGSGTRLTVV.

Written as DNA, the CDR3 is TGCAGCGTTCATAGCAGGGGGCGACACGGCTACACCTTC. Translated, it gives CSVHSRGRHGYTF. The chain has TRBV29-1 and TRBJ1-2; 8 bases map to TRBD1. Trimming removed 5 bases from V and 8 bases from J; junction bases left unmatched: 10. This CDR3 region has 13 residues. Germline V gene data show CDR1 as SQVTM and CDR2 as ANQGSEA. Supplemented by reference TRBV29-1 and TRBJ1-2, the full variable domain reads SAVISQKPSRDICQRGTSLTIQCQVDSQVTMMFWYRQQPGQSLTLIATANQGSEATYESGFVIDKFPISRPNLTFSTLTVSNMSPEDSSIYLCSVHSRGRHGYTFGSGTRLTVV.

The chain recombines TRBV10-2 with TRBJ2-1; 7 bases fit TRBD1. Germline CDR1 and CDR2: WSHSY and SAAADI. J gave up 4 bases and V 6 bases, and 9 bases lay outside the gene matches. The CDR3 consists of 15 residues. The CDR3 sequence is CASSLGQPFYNEQFF. The CDR3 region has the DNA TGCGCCAGCAGCCTGGGACAGCCTTTTTACAATGAGCAGTTCTTC.

The chain joins TRBV10-1 to TRBJ2-7; 7 bases agree with TRBD1. Trimming removed 3 bases from V and 1 base from J; junction bases left unmatched: 3. CDR3 length: 14 residues. Germline V gene sequence: CDR1 WNHNN, CDR2 SYGVQD (reference sequence). The CDR3 nucleotides read TGCGCCAGCAGTGAAGGGGACAGATCCTACGAGCAGTACTTC. Amino acids: CASSEGDRSYEQYF.

The chain couples TRBV6-5 to TRBJ1-2; the match to TRBD1 covers 9 bases. This CDR3 is 15 amino acids long. The germline V gene encodes CDR1 MNHEY and CDR2 SVGAGI. J was trimmed by 2 bases and V by 4 bases; bases with no gene match: 5. As DNA, the CDR3 is TGTGCCAGCAGTTCCAAGGGACAGGGAAACTATGGCTACACCTTC. Translated: CASSSKGQGNYGYTF.

The gene calls are TRBV19 and TRBJ2-3; TRBD2 might be the D (6 bases). This CDR3 has 16 amino acids. The germline V gene encodes CDR1 LNHDA and CDR2 SQIVND (reference sequence). V was cut by 6 bases and J by 3 bases, with 19 bases left in between. CDR3 in amino acids: CASSRPSSGDTDTQYF. CDR3 nucleotide sequence: TGTGCCAGTAGCCGCCCCAGTAGCGGAGATACAGATACGCAGTATTTT.

The gene calls are TRBV25-1 and TRBJ2-6; 9 bases are a match to TRBD1. J lost 0 bases, V lost 6 bases, and 6 bases had no gene match. The CDR3 has 17 residues. The germline gives CDR1 MGHDK, CDR2 SYGVNS. The CDR3 DNA reads as TGTGCCAGCAGCGCGGGACAGGGCGTCTCTGGGGCCAACGTCCTGACTTTC. Its protein product is CASSAGQGVSGANVLTF.

The CDR3 here is CASRTRIGGSIEQFF. The DNA of the CDR3 is TGTGCCAGCAGGACCCGCATCGGGGGCAGCATTGAGCAGTTCTTC. The chain combines TRBV6-1 with TRBJ2-1; TRBD1 or TRBD2 may be the D gene (6 bases each). Germline loops: CDR1 MNHNS, CDR2 SASEGT. This CDR3 has 15 amino acids. Between the trimmed V and J ends, which lost 6 bases and 9 bases, there was a span of 21 bases.

The chain couples TRBV19 to TRBJ1-5; D is uncertain. CDR1 and CDR2 (germline): LNHDA, SQIVND (reference sequence). There are 16 residues in the CDR3. V was pared by 0 bases and J by 6 bases, with 15 bases between. For the CDR3, the DNA is TGTGCCAGTAGTATAGATATGTCGGGGTTTATTCAGCCCCAGCATTTT. It specifies CASSIDMSGFIQPQHF.